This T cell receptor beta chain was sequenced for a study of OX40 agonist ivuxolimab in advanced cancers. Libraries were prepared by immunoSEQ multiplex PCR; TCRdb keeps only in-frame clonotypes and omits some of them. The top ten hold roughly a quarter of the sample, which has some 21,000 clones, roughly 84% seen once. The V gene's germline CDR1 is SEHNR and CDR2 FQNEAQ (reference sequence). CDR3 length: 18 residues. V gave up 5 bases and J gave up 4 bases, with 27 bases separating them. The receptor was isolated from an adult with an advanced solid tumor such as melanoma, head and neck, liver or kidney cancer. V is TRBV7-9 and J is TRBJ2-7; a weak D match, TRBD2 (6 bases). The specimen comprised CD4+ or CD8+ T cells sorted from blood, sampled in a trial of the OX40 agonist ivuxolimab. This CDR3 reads CASSPPTRVPGGGYEQYF. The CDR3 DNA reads TGTGCCAGCAGCCCACCGACTAGGGTGCCTGGAGGTGGGTACGAGCAGTACTTC.